This T cell receptor (beta chain) was recovered during a study of shared clonotypes between healthy human individuals. Looking at the study overall: Three plates each covered CD4 naive and memory; CD8 naive two, CD8 memory one.

This CDR3 comprises 11 residues. Germline assignment: CDR1 MDHEN and CDR2 SYDVKM. Trimming cost V 6 bases and J 4 bases, with 6 bases left between them. Only a few counts were recorded for this clone. Each PCR replicate from the sorted subsets contained about 200 ng DNA, which is 25,000 to 30,000 T cell genomes. Profiled with immunoSEQ multiplex PCR; TCRdb holds only in-frame clones, not every one. The data show 600,000 to 700,000 clones, with around three quarters seen just once and around 1.8% held by the top ten. The sequence was collected from a woman in her thirties in good health. What was sequenced was memory CD4+ T cells sorted from blood. Subset described: CD45RA-negative fraction. J is TRBJ1-1 and V is TRBV28; D ambiguous. The CDR3 reads CASSQITEAFF. In DNA, the CDR3 is TGTGCCAGCAGCCAGATCACTGAAGCTTTCTTT.